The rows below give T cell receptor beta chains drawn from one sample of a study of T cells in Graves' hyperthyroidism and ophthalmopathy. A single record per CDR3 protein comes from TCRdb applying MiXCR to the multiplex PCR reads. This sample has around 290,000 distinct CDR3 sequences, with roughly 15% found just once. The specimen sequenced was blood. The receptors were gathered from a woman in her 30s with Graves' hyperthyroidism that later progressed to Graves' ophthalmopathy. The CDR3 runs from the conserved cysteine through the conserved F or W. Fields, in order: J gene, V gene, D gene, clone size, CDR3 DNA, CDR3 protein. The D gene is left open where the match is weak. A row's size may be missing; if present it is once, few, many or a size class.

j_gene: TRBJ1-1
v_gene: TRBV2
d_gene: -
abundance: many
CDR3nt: TGTGCCAGCAGTGCGACAGGCCCTGAAGCTTTCTTT
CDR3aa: CASSATGPEAFF

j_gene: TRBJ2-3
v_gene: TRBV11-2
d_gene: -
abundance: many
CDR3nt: TGTGCCAGCAGCTTAGTCCTCTTGACAAAGGCAGATACGCAGTATTTT
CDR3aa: CASSLVLLTKADTQYF

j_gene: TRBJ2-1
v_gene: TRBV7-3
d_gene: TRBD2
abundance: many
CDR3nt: TGTGCCAGCAGCCCCAAAGCGGGAGGCATTTACAATGAGCAGTTCTTC
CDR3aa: CASSPKAGGIYNEQFF

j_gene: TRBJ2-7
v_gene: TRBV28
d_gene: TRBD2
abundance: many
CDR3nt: TGTGCCAGCAGAGATTTAGCGGGATATACCTACGAGCAGTACTTC
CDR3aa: CASRDLAGYTYEQYF

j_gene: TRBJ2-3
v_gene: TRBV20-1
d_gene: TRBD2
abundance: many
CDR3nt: TGCAGTGCTTTGCCCCTAGCGGGAGGGCCGACAGATACGCAGTATTTT
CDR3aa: CSALPLAGGPTDTQYF

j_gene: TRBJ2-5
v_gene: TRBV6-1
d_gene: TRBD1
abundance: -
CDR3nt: TGTGCCAGCACCCCGGGACAGCCTCCGTTGGACCAGTACTTC
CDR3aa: CASTPGQPPLDQYF

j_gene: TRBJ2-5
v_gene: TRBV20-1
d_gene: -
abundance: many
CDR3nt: TGCAGTGCTAGTCCACCGGGACTCCAAGAGACCCAGTACTTC
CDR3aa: CSASPPGLQETQYF

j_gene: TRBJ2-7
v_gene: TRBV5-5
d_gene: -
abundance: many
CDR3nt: TGTGCCAGCAGCTTAGGGACGTTGACCTACGAGCAGTACTTC
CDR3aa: CASSLGTLTYEQYF

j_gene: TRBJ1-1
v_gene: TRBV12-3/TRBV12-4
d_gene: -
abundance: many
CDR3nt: TGTGCCAGCAGCCCGGGGGGAGTGAACACTGAAGCTTTCTTT
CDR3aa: CASSPGGVNTEAFF

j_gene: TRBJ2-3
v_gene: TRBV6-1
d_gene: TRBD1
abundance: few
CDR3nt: TGTGCCAGCAGTCTCGGGACAGCCAGGGATACGCAGTATTTT
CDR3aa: CASSLGTARDTQYF

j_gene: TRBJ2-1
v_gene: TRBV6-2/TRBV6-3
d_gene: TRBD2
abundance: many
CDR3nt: TGTGCCAGCAGTTATAAGCGGGGGAACGAGCAGTTCTTC
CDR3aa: CASSYKRGNEQFF

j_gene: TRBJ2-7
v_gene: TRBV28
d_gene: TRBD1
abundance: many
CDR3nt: TGTGCCAGCAGTTCCGGGACAGGGGGCGAGCAGTACTTC
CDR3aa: CASSSGTGGEQYF

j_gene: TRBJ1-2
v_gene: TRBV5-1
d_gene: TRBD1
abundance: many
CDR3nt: TGCGCCAGCAGCCCGGGACAGAGCTATGGCTACACCTTC
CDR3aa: CASSPGQSYGYTF

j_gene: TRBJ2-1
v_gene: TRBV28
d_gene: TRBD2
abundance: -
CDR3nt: TGTGCCAGCAGTTCCTCCTCTAGCGGGGGGCGCGGTGAGCAGTTCTTC
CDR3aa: CASSSSSSGGRGEQFF

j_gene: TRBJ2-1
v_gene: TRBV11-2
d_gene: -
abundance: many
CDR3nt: TGTGCCAGCAGCTTAGGCAGGGTTTTGGACAATGAGCAGTTCTTC
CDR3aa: CASSLGRVLDNEQFF

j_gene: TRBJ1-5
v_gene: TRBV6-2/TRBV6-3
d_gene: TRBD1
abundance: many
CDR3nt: TGTGCCAGCGGCTGGACAGGGAATCAGCCCCAGCATTTT
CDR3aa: CASGWTGNQPQHF

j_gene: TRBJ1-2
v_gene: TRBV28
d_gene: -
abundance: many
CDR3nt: TGTGCCAGCAGTTCGACAGGATTAGCTAACTATGGCTACACCTTC
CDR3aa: CASSSTGLANYGYTF

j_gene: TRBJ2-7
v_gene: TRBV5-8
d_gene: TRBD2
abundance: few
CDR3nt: TGTGCCAGCAGCCCGGAAATGCGGAGACTAGCGGTCTCCTACGAGCAGTACTTC
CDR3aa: CASSPEMRRLAVSYEQYF

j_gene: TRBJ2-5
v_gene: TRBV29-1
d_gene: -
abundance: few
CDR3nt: TGCAGCGCTGACCCTGCTGGACGGCAGACCCAGTACTTC
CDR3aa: CSADPAGRQTQYF

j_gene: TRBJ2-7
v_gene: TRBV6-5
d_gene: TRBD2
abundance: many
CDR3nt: TGTGCCAGCAGTTACTCGATTCAAACGGGAGGGCCTGGAATCGAGCAGTACTTC
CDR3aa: CASSYSIQTGGPGIEQYF

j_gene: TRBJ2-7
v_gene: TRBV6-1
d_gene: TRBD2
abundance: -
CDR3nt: TGTGCCAGCAGACCCGGACTAGCGGGCGGCTCCTACGAGCAGTACTTC
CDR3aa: CASRPGLAGGSYEQYF